The clone carrying this TCR beta chain has ten or more counts. Its antigen is unknown. The source of the sample is a study of T cells after yellow fever vaccination. Study observations and caveats: Peaking on day 5 versus 15, the secondary response was faster but weaker. Reappearance after the booster was seen for most primary-vaccination clones, at 95% to 96% CD4 and more than 80% CD8.

It was through 5'RACE template switching that TCR cDNA was made, with a universal primer site and UMIs added. TCRdb analysed the 5' RACE reads with MiXCR anew, one entry per CDR3 protein. The sample records around 100,000 distinct CDR3 sequences, 6.5% to 9% being singletons. This sample comprised CD8+ T cells sorted from PBMCs, obtained 45 days after the yellow fever booster vaccination. The clonotype comes from a man aged 25-45 years who received the YFV17D yellow fever vaccine.

CDR3 sequence reads: CSASDSGTYEQYF. The DNA for the CDR3 is TGCAGTGCTTCGGACAGTGGTACTTACGAGCAGTACTTC. The chain is built from TRBV20-1 and TRBJ2-7, with a tentative D call TRBD1 (6 bases). V was trimmed by 5 bases and J by 4 bases, leaving 15 bases between them. Germline V gene sequence: CDR1 DFQATT, CDR2 SNEGSKA (reference sequence). The CDR3 extends over 13 amino acids.